This T cell receptor beta chain was recovered during a study of technical replicates of blood from several donors. The V and J ends lost 6 bases and 6 bases, in that order; junction bases with no gene match: 12. CDR3 length equals 16 residues. Germline V gene sequence: CDR1 SGDLS, CDR2 YYNGEE. Sequencing used immunoSEQ multiplex PCR; TCRdb keeps in-frame clones, though not all of them. The repertoire has approximately 95,000 clones, 85% to 95% of them found once; the top ten carry almost 0.35%. This clonotype was sampled from a human donor in good health. V is TRBV9 and J is TRBJ2-2; 9 nucleotides align to TRBD2. The sample comprised T cells isolated from PBMCs. The CDR3 region has the DNA TGTGCCAGCACTAACGGGGCGGGAGGGGGCGCCGGGGAGCTGTTTTTT. The encoded protein is CASTNGAGGGAGELFF.